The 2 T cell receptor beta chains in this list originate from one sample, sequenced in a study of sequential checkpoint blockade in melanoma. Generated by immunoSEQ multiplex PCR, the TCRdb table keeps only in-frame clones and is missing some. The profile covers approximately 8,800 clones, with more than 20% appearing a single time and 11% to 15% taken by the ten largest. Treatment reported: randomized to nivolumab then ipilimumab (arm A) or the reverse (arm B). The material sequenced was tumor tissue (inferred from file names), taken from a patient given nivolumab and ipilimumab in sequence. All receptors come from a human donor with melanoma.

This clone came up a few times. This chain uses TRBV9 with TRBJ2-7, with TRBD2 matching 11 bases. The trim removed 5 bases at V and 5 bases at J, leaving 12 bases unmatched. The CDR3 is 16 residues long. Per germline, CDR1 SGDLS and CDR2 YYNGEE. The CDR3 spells CASSEQVSGGAHEQYF. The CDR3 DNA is TGTGCCAGCAGTGAACAGGTTAGCGGGGGGGCCCACGAGCAGTACTTC.

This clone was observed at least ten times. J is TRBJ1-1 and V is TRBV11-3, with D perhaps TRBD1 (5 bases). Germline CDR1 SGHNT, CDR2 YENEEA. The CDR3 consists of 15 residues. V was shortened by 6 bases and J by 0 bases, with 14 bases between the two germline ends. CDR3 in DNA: TGTGCCAGCAGGCATTATGGGGGAATGAACACTGAAGCTTTCTTT. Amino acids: CASRHYGGMNTEAFF.